This TCR beta chain originates from a study of CD8+ T cells in alopecia areata. Background on the study: In an open-label trial, patients got 5 to 10 mg tofacitinib twice daily. Study-wide points: On tofacitinib, scalp clonality and expanded CD8+ clones among top 100 fell significantly. Higher clonality was seen in lesional scalp than in normal scalp, especially in alopecia totalis/universalis.

Comment on this clone: Its antigen is unidentified.

Treatment denoted: oral pan-JAK inhibitor, 5-10 mg twice daily. Alopecia areata patients gave lesional scalp punch biopsies and peripheral blood samples. Following RNA extraction, reverse transcription yielded cDNA that acted as the sequencing template. Clones were sequenced by immunoSEQ multiplex PCR, and TCRdb holds only the in-frame ones, with some missing. Seen here are some 190,000 clones, about half observed once, and the top ten hold about 9.4%. The sequence was collected from a human donor with alopecia areata. Material: CD8+ T cells sorted from blood, obtained around week 52, from a patient treated with tofacitinib.

CDR3 loop: CATSRVPGNQETQYF. In DNA, the CDR3 is TGTGCCACCAGCAGAGTACCGGGGAACCAAGAGACCCAGTACTTC. This rearrangement joins TRBV15 to TRBJ2-5; maybe TRBD2 (5 bases). Trimming removed 1 base at V and 0 bases at J, with 9 bases between. The germline V gene has CDR1 LNHNV and CDR2 YYDKDF (reference sequence). The CDR3 consists of 15 residues.